The 28 T cell receptor beta chains below all came from one sample that was sequenced in a study of T cell responses to AZD1222 COVID-19 vaccine. This table comes from immunoSEQ multiplex PCR, and its TCRdb copy is limited to in-frame clones, with some not included. The table shows about 140,000 clones, with 70% to 90% occurring only once. The sample here was peripheral blood, taken on day 0 of AZD1222 vaccination. The receptors come from an adult in good health.

This clone appeared a single time. The chain links TRBV28 to TRBJ1-1; no definite D call. Germline CDR1 is MDHEN and CDR2 is SYDVKM. The CDR3 consists of 12 residues. V was pared by 6 bases and J by 9 bases, with 14 bases between. The CDR3, as DNA: TGTGCCAGCAGCTCCCAGGTCCGACAAGCTTTCTTT. Amino acids: CASSSQVRQAFF. Full variable domain (outside the CDR3, taken from reference TRBV28 and TRBJ1-1): DVKVTQSSRYLVKRTGEKVFLECVQDMDHENMFWYRQDPGLGLRLIYFSYDVKMKEKGDIPEGYSVSREKKERFSLILESASTNQTSMYLCASSSQVRQAFFGQGTRLTVV.

The V gene is TRBV4-3, the J gene TRBJ2-7; TRBD2 matches 8 bases. V shed 3 bases, J shed 2 bases, and the junction held 6 bases outside the gene matches. The CDR3 is made up of 15 amino acids. Per germline, CDR1 LGHNA and CDR2 YSLEER. CDR3 nucleotide sequence: TGCGCCAGCAGCCAGAGCACTAGCGGTACCTACGAGCAGTACTTC. It translates to CASSQSTSGTYEQYF.

V usage is TRBV12-3 or TRBV12-4 and J usage is TRBJ2-2; D remains unclear. The germline V and J ends were trimmed by 3 bases and 5 bases, with 4 bases remaining between them. The CDR3 consists of 12 residues. The CDR3 loop is CASSFETGELFF. CDR3 coding DNA: TGTGCCAGCAGTTTTGAGACCGGGGAGCTGTTTTTT.

CDR3 nucleotides: TGTGCCAGCATACCAACCCGCGGGACGGACCCCTACGAGCAGTACTTC. It translates to CASIPTRGTDPYEQYF. The J gene is TRBJ2-7, the V gene TRBV28; a weak D match, TRBD2 (6 bases). Trimming stripped 7 bases from V and 2 bases from J, with 21 bases between. Germline V gene data show CDR1 as MDHEN and CDR2 as SYDVKM. The CDR3 runs to 16 residues.

The gene calls are TRBV6-6 and TRBJ2-7, with 10 bases matching TRBD2. V was pared by 6 bases and J by 2 bases, with 7 bases of the junction left unmatched. The CDR3 sequence is 15 residues long. From germline, CDR1 is MNHNY and CDR2 SVGAGI (reference sequence). The CDR3 loop is CASRQLAGLTYEQYF. CDR3 nucleotides: TGTGCCAGCAGGCAACTAGCGGGACTTACCTACGAGCAGTACTTC.

The chain carries TRBV18 and TRBJ2-2; no clear D gene. Germline lookup yields CDR1 KGHSH and CDR2 LQKENI. The CDR3 has 13 amino acids. V lost 1 base, J lost 2 bases, and 2 bases lay in between. The CDR3 region has the DNA TGTGCCAGCTCACCACAAAACACCGGGGAGCTGTTTTTT. It encodes CASSPQNTGELFF.

The J gene is TRBJ1-5, the V gene TRBV15, with 7 bases that match TRBD1. This CDR3 spans 15 amino acids. The germline V gene has CDR1 LNHNV and CDR2 YYDKDF (reference sequence). With V trimmed by 0 bases and J by 9 bases, 8 bases remained unmatched. CDR3 sequence reads: CATSRDRTGSRPQHF. CDR3 nucleotide sequence: TGTGCCACCAGCAGAGATAGGACAGGCAGTCGGCCCCAGCATTTT. The whole variable domain, filled in from reference TRBV15 and TRBJ1-5, reads DAMVIQNPRYQVTQFGKPVTLSCSQTLNHNVMYWYQQKSSQAPKLLFHYYDKDFNNEADTPDNFQSRRPNTSFCFLDIRSPGLGDTAMYLCATSRDRTGSRPQHFGDGTRLSIL.

DNA of the CDR3: TGTGCCAGCAGCTTCGGACAGACTCTACCGGATACGCAGTATTTT. Protein sequence: CASSFGQTLPDTQYF. This sequence joins TRBV5-4 and TRBJ2-3; D is possibly TRBD1 (6 bases). The germline gives CDR1 SGHNT, CDR2 YYREEE (reference sequence). V was pared by 2 bases and J by 6 bases, with 16 bases between. The CDR3 totals 15 residues.

The V call is TRBV6-2 or TRBV6-3, the J call TRBJ1-1; D is unclear. CDR1 and CDR2 from the germline V gene are MNHEY and SVGEGT. The CDR3 has 13 amino acids. Trimming removed 2 bases from V and 1 base from J, with 5 bases in between. CDR3 sequence: CASSYMWNTEAFF. CDR3 in DNA: TGTGCCAGCAGTTACATGTGGAACACTGAAGCTTTCTTT.

As concerns this clone: Other DNA sequences in this specimen translate into the identical CDR3. The gene calls are TRBV19 and TRBJ1-4; TRBD1 matches 7 bases. The V and J ends lost 2 bases and 8 bases, in that order; junction bases with no gene match: 5. CDR1 is LNHDA, CDR2 SQIVND, per germline (reference sequence). The CDR3 is 14 amino acids. CDR3 sequence: CASSIRQGGEKLFF. CDR3 bases: TGTGCCAGTAGTATAAGACAGGGAGGAGAAAAACTGTTTTTT.

This clone has just one count. The CDR3 region is CASSLGAVKAMHGYTF. The CDR3 DNA reads as TGTGCCAGCAGCTTGGGAGCAGTAAAGGCTATGCATGGCTACACCTTC. The J gene is TRBJ1-2, the V gene TRBV5-6; D is undetermined. Germline CDR1 is SGHDT and CDR2 is YYEEEE. The V end was cut by 0 bases, the J end by 6 bases, with 18 bases between. The length of the CDR3 is 16 residues.

The chain uses TRBV10-3 and TRBJ2-7; 10 nucleotides agree with TRBD1. Looked up from germline, CDR1 is ENHRY and CDR2 is SYGVKD. V dropped 4 bases and J dropped 5; count of bases not matched to a gene: 8. CDR3 length equals 15 residues. For the CDR3, the DNA is TGTGCCATCAGTGCAAACCGGGACAGGGGCCACGAGCAGTACTTC. It is translated as CAISANRDRGHEQYF.

The chain uses TRBV19 and TRBJ2-7, with 7 bases that match TRBD1. The CDR3 loop spans 13 amino acids. Germline CDR1 and CDR2: LNHDA and SQIVND (reference sequence). V was pared by 6 bases and J by 4 bases, with 6 bases of the junction left unmatched. CDR3 region: CASSSGGSYEQYF. CDR3 sequence (DNA): TGTGCCAGTAGCTCAGGGGGATCGTACGAGCAGTACTTC.

The chain joins TRBV13 to TRBJ2-1; D gene uncertain. From germline, CDR1 is PRHDT and CDR2 FYEKMQ (reference sequence). This CDR3 contains 13 residues. V was clipped by 2 bases and J by 3 bases, with 5 bases between them. The chain's CDR3 is CASSLTSYNEQFF. Here the CDR3 DNA reads TGTGCCAGCAGCTTAACCAGCTACAATGAGCAGTTCTTC.

The chain joins TRBV12-3 or TRBV12-4 to TRBJ1-1; D remains ambiguous. There are 13 residues in the CDR3. The V and J ends lost 7 bases and 4 bases respectively, with 13 bases between them. The CDR3, as DNA: TGTGCCAGCACCGAGCAAAGAGGCACTGAAGCTTTCTTT. Translation gives CASTEQRGTEAFF.

The chain couples TRBV6-4 to TRBJ1-6; tentative D call: TRBD1 (6 bases). CDR3 length: 14 amino acids. Per germline, CDR1 MRHNA and CDR2 SNTAGT. Trimming removed 3 bases at V and 9 bases at J, with 12 bases between. In nucleotides, the CDR3 is TGTGCCAGCAGTGAGCAACAGGGTGGTTCACCCCTCCACTTT. Its protein is CASSEQQGGSPLHF.

The rearrangement joins TRBV7-3 to TRBJ2-1; tentative D call: TRBD1 (7 bases). V was cut by 5 bases and J by 4 bases, with 21 bases left in between. CDR3 length: 17 residues. Germline V gives CDR1 SGHTA, CDR2 FQGTGA. CDR3 residues: CASSQGGGPAGYNEQFF. For the CDR3, the DNA is TGTGCCAGCAGCCAGGGGGGCGGGCCTGCAGGGTACAATGAGCAGTTCTTC.

This rearrangement joins TRBV3-1 (or the pseudogene TRBV3-2) to TRBJ2-2; the match to TRBD2 covers 11 bases. Per germline, CDR1 LGHDT and CDR2 YNNKEL (reference sequence). Trimming removed 4 bases from V and 1 base from J; junction bases left unmatched: 8. CDR3 size: 18 residues. The CDR3, as DNA: TGTGCCAGCAGCCCCCTACTAGCGGGAGTTTGGAACACCGGGGAGCTGTTTTTT. This gives the protein CASSPLLAGVWNTGELFF.

The CDR3 sequence is CASSTDRGTQPQHF. The CDR3 DNA is TGTGCCAGCAGCACGGACAGGGGGACACAGCCCCAGCATTTT. The rearrangement uses TRBV5-4 and TRBJ1-5; the match to TRBD1 covers 10 bases. This CDR3 spans 14 amino acids. The germline CDR1 and CDR2 sequences are SGHNT and YYREEE (reference sequence). V gave up 4 bases and J gave up 7 bases; unmatched junction bases: 5.

The V call is TRBV4-3, the J call TRBJ1-2; 9 bases fit TRBD1. CDR1 LGHNA and CDR2 YSLEER come from the germline V gene. The CDR3 runs to 15 residues. Germline trimming cut 4 bases from V and 7 bases from J; bases unmatched to any gene: 10. DNA for the CDR3: TGCGCCAGCAGCCCACCGGGACAGGGACGTAGTGGCTACACCTTC. Translated: CASSPPGQGRSGYTF.

The chain is built from TRBV9 and TRBJ2-7; TRBD2 agrees at 9 bases. With 4 bases clipped from V and 7 bases from J, the junction kept 12 bases outside the gene matches. CDR1 and CDR2 from the germline V gene are SGDLS and YYNGEE. This CDR3 has 15 amino acids. This CDR3 reads CASSHLASGIGEQYF. The DNA of the CDR3 is TGTGCCAGCAGCCACCTGGCTAGCGGGATAGGAGAGCAGTACTTC.

The chain combines TRBV4-2 with TRBJ1-2; perhaps TRBD1 as D (6 bases). V was pared by 1 base and J by 0 bases, with 12 bases between. The CDR3 runs 16 residues. The germline CDR1 and CDR2 sequences are LGHNA and YNFKEQ. Written as DNA, the CDR3 is TGTGCCAGCAGCCAAGTTTTCGCAGGGGCTAACTATGGCTACACCTTC. Its protein product is CASSQVFAGANYGYTF.

The rearrangement joins TRBV2 to TRBJ2-7; 8 bases are a match to TRBD1. Germline loops: CDR1 SNHLY, CDR2 FYNNEI. The CDR3 runs 13 residues. J lost 3 bases, V lost 8 bases, and 6 bases had no gene match. The CDR3 nucleotides read TGTGCCAGCCGCGGGACAGGTATCTACGAGCAGTACTTC. Translated, it gives CASRGTGIYEQYF.

The chain recombines TRBV6-5 with TRBJ2-6; possibly TRBD2 for D (6 bases). The CDR3 runs to 16 residues. With 0 bases removed from V and 8 bases from J, the gap between germline ends came to 14 bases. Germline V gives CDR1 MNHEY, CDR2 SVGAGI. The CDR3: CASSYSPHSGSNVLTF. Here the CDR3 DNA reads TGTGCCAGCAGTTACTCCCCCCACAGCGGGTCCAACGTCCTGACTTTC.

The gene calls are TRBV18 and TRBJ2-1; tentative D call: TRBD2 (5 bases). This CDR3 has 13 amino acids. Germline V gene data show CDR1 as KGHSH and CDR2 as LQKENI. Trimming cost V 1 base and J 7 bases, with 8 bases left between them. DNA for the CDR3: TGTGCCAGCTCACCACAGGAGGAAAATGAGCAGTTCTTC. It is translated as CASSPQEENEQFF.

This chain links TRBV30 with TRBJ1-2; 7 bases fit TRBD1. Germline-derived CDR1 and CDR2 are GTSNPN and SVGIG (reference sequence). The CDR3 extends over 13 amino acids. With V trimmed by 8 bases and J by 4 bases, 10 bases remained unmatched. The CDR3 DNA reads TGTGCCCACGACAGGGAGGATAGCTATGGCTACACCTTC. Its protein product is CAHDREDSYGYTF. Combining the CDR3 with reference TRBV30 and TRBJ1-2 gives the whole variable domain SQTIHQWPATLVQPVGSPLSLECTVEGTSNPNLYWYRQAAGRGLQLLFYSVGIGQISSEVPQNLSASRPQDRQFILSSKKLLLSDSGFYLCAHDREDSYGYTFGSGTRLTVV.

The gene calls are TRBV5-1 and TRBJ2-1, with D possibly matching TRBD2 (6 bases). The CDR3 totals 16 residues. The ends were cut back, 4 bases at V and 10 bases at J, with 24 bases in the middle. Germline CDR1 reads SGHRS; CDR2 reads YFSETQ. CDR3 nucleotide sequence: TGCGCCAGCAGCGGGAGTCTACGGGGCGGGACGGTAGAGCAGTTCTTC. As protein: CASSGSLRGGTVEQFF. Complete variable domain (other parts from reference TRBV5-1 and TRBJ2-1): KAGVTQTPRYLIKTRGQQVTLSCSPISGHRSVSWYQQTPGQGLQFLFEYFSETQRNKGNFPGRFSGRQFSNSRSEMNVSTLELGDSALYLCASSGSLRGGTVEQFFGPGTRLTVL.

The chain uses TRBV6-5 and TRBJ1-2; 7 bases are shared with TRBD1. V lost 4 bases, J lost 3 bases, and 2 bases stayed unmatched. The germline V gene has CDR1 MNHEY and CDR2 SVGAGI. This CDR3 has 13 residues. Here the CDR3 reads CASSSGTDYGYTF. Written as DNA, the CDR3 is TGTGCCAGCAGTTCGGGGACAGACTATGGCTACACCTTC.